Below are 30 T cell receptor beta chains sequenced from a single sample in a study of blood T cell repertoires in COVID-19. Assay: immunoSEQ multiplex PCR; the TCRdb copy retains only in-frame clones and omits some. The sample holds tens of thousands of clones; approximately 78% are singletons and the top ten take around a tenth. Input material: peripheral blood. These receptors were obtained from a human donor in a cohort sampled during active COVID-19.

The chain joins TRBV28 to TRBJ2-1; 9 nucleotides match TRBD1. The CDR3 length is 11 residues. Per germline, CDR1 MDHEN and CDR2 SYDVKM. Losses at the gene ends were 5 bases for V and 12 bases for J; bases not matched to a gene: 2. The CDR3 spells CASSMDRGQFF. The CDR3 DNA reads TGTGCCAGCAGTATGGACAGGGGGCAGTTCTTC.

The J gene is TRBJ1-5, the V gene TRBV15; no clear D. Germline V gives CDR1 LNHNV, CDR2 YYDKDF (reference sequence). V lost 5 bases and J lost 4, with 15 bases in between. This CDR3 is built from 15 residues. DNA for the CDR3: TGTGCCACCAGCCCCCCCGTGAGGTCGAATCAGCCCCAGCATTTT. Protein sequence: CATSPPVRSNQPQHF.

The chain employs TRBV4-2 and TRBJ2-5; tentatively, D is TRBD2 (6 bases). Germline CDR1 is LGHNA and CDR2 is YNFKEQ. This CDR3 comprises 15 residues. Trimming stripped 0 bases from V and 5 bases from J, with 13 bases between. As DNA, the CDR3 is TGTGCCAGCAGCCAAGAAGCCGTTGGGGGGGAGACCCAGTACTTC. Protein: CASSQEAVGGETQYF.

Written as DNA, the CDR3 is TGTGCCAGTTACTACTTTGACAGGGGTGCTGAAAAACTGTTTTTT. This translates into CASYYFDRGAEKLFF. J is TRBJ1-4 and V is TRBV6-6, with 8 bases aligning to TRBD1. Trimming removed 9 bases from V and 7 bases from J; junction bases left unmatched: 13. This CDR3 has 15 residues. Germline V gene data show CDR1 as MNHNY and CDR2 as SVGAGI (reference sequence).

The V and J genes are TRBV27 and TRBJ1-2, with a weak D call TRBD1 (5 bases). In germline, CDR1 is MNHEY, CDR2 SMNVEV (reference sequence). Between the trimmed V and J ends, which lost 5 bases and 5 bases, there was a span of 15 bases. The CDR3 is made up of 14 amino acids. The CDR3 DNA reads TGTGCCAGCAGTGGGGAGGGGCGCAGTTATGGCTACACCTTC. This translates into CASSGEGRSYGYTF.

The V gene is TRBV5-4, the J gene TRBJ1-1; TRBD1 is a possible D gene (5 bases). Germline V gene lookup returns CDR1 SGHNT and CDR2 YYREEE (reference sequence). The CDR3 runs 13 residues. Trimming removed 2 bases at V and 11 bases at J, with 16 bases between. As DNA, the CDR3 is TGTGCCAGCAGCTTTTATACAGGAGGGGAGGCTTTCTTT. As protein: CASSFYTGGEAFF. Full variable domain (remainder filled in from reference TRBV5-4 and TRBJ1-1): ETGVTQSPTHLIKTRGQQVTLRCSSQSGHNTVSWYQQALGQGPQFIFQYYREEENGRGNFPPRFSGLQFPNYSSELNVNALELDDSALYLCASSFYTGGEAFFGQGTRLTVV.

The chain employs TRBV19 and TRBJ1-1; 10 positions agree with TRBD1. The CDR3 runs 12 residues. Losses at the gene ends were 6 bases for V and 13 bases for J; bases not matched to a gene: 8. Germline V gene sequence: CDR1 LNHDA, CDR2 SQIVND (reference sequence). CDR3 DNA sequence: TGTGCCAGTAGCAGGGACAGGGGAGTGGGTTTCTTT. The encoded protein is CASSRDRGVGFF.

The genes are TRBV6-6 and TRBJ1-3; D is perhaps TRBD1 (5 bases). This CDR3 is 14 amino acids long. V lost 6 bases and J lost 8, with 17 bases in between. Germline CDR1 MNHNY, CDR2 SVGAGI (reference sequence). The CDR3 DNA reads TGTGCCAGCAGATCCGGAACCCAAGGGGACACCATATATTTT. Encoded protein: CASRSGTQGDTIYF.

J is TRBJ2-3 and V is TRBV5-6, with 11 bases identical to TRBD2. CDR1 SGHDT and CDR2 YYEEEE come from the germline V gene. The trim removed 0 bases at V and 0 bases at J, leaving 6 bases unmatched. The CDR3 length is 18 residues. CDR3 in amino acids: CASSLVVGTSGSTDTQYF. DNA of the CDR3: TGTGCCAGCAGCTTGGTAGTCGGGACTAGCGGTAGCACAGATACGCAGTATTTT.

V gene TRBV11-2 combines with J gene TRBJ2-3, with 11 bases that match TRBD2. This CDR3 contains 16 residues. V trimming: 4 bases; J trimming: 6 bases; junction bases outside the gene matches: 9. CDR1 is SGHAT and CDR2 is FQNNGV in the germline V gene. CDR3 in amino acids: CASSWRLAGTWDTQYF. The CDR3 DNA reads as TGTGCCAGCAGCTGGCGACTAGCGGGGACGTGGGATACGCAGTATTTT.

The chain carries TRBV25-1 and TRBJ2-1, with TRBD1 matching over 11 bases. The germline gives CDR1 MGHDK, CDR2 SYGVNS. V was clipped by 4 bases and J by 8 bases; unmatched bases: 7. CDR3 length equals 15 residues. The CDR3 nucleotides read TGTGCCAGCAGTGGAGGGACAGGGGGAAGGGATGAGCAGTTCTTC. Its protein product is CASSGGTGGRDEQFF.

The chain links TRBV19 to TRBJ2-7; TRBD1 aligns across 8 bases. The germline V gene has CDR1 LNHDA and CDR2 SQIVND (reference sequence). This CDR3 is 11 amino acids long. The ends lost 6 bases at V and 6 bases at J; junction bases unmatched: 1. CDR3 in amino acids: CASRGTGEQYF. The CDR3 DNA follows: TGTGCCAGTAGGGGGACAGGCGAGCAGTACTTC.

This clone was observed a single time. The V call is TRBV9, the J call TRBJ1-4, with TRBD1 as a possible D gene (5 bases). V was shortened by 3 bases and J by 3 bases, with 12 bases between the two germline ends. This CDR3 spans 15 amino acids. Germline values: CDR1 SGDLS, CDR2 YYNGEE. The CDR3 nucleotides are TGTGCCAGCAGCGCGGGCAGGGAGGCTAATGAAAAACTGTTTTTT. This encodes CASSAGREANEKLFF.

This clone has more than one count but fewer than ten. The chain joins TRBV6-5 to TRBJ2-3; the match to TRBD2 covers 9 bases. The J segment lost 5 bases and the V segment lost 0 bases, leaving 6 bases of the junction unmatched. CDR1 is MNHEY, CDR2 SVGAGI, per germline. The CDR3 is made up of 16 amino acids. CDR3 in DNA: TGTGCCAGCAGTTACTCTCGCGGGAGGGGTCAAGATACGCAGTATTTT. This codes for CASSYSRGRGQDTQYF.

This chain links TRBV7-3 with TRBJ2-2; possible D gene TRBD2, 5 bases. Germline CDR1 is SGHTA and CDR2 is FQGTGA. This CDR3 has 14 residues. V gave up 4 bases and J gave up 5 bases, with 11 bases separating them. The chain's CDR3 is CASSSGLITGELFF. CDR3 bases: TGTGCCAGCAGCTCTGGACTGATTACCGGGGAGCTGTTTTTT.

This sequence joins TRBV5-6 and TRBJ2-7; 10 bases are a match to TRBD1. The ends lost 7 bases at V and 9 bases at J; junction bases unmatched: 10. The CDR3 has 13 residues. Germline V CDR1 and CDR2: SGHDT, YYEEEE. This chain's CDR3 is CASGGTGASVQYF. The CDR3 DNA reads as TGTGCCAGCGGCGGGACAGGGGCTTCGGTGCAGTACTTC.

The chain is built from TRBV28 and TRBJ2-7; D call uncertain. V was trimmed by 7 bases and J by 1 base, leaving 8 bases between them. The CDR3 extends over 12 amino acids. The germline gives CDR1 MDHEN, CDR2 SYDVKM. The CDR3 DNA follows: TGTGCCAGCACAGCGACTTCCTACGAGCAGTACTTC. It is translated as CASTATSYEQYF. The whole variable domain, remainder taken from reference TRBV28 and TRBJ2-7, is DVKVTQSSRYLVKRTGEKVFLECVQDMDHENMFWYRQDPGLGLRLIYFSYDVKMKEKGDIPEGYSVSREKKERFSLILESASTNQTSMYLCASTATSYEQYFGPGTRLTVT.

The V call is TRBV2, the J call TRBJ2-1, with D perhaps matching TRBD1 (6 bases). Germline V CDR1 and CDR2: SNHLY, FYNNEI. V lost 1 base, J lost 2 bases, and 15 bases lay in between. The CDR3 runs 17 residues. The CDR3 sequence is CASSEGAGPGAYNEQFF. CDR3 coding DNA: TGTGCCAGCAGTGAAGGTGCCGGACCAGGGGCCTACAATGAGCAGTTCTTC.

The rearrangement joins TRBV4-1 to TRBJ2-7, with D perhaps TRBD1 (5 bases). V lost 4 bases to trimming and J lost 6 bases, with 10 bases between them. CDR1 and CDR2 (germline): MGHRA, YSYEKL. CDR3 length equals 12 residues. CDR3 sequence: CASSPQGGEQYF. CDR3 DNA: TGCGCCAGCAGCCCTCAGGGCGGCGAGCAGTACTTC.

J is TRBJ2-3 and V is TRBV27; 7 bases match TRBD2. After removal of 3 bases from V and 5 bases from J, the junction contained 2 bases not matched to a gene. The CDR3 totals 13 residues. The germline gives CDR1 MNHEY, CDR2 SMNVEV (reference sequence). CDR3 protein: CASSFPGGDTQYF. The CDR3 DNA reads TGTGCCAGCAGTTTTCCGGGAGGAGATACGCAGTATTTT.

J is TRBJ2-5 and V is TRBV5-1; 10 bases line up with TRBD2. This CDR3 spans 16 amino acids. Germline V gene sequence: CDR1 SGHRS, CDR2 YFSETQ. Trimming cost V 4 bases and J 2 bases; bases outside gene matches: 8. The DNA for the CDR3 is TGCGCCAGCAGCCCCGGACTAGCGGATCTTCAAGAGACCCAGTACTTC. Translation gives CASSPGLADLQETQYF.

CDR3 region: CASSYSITDEQYF. CDR3 nucleotide sequence: TGTGCCAGCAGTTACTCTATCACGGACGAGCAGTACTTC. The chain couples TRBV6-5 to TRBJ2-7, with unresolved D. The CDR3 spans 13 residues. Trimming left V 0 bases short and J 5 bases short, with 8 bases between. Germline V gene data show CDR1 as MNHEY and CDR2 as SVGAGI.

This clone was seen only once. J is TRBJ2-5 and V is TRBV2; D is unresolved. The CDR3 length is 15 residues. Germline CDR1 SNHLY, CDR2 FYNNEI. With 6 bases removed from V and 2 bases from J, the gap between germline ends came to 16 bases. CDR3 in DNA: TGTGCCAGCAGCGAATACGAGGTTCCTCAAGAGACCCAGTACTTC. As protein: CASSEYEVPQETQYF.

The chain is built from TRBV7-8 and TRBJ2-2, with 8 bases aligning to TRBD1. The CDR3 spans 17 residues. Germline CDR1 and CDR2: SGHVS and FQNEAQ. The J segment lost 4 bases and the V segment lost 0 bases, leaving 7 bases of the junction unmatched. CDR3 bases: TGTGCCAGCAGCTTAGCCCGACAGGGGCCCTCCACCGGGGAGCTGTTTTTT. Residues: CASSLARQGPSTGELFF.

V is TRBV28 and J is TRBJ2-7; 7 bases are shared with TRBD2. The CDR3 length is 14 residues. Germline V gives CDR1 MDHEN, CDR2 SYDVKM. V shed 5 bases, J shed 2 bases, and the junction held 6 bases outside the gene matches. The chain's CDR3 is CASSPREGPYEQYF. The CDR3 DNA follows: TGTGCCAGCAGTCCTAGGGAGGGACCCTACGAGCAGTACTTC.

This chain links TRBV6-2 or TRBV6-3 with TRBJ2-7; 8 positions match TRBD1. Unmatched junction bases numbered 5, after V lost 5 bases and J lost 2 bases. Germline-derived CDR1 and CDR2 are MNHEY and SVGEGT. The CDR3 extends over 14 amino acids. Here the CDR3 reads CASSPGQVPYEQYF. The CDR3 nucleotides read TGTGCCAGCAGTCCGGGACAGGTGCCCTACGAGCAGTACTTC.

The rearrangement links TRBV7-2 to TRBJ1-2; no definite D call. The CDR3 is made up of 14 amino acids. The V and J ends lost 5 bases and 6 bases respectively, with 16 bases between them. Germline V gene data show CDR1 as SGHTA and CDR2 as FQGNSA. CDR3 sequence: CASSLRTVGDGYTF. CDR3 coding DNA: TGTGCCAGCAGCCTTCGGACGGTGGGAGATGGCTACACCTTC.

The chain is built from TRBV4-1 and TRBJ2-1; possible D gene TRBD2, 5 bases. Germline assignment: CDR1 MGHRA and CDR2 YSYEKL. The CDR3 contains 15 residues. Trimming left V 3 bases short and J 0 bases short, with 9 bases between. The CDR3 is CASSHRTSSYNEQFF. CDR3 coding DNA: TGCGCCAGCAGCCACAGAACTAGCTCCTACAATGAGCAGTTCTTC.

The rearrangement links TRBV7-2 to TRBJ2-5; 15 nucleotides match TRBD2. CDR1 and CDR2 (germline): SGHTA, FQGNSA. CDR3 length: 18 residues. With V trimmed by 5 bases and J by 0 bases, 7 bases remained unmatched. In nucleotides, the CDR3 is TGTGCCAGCAGCCAACTCAGGACTAGCGGGAGGGACCAAGAGACCCAGTACTTC. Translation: CASSQLRTSGRDQETQYF.

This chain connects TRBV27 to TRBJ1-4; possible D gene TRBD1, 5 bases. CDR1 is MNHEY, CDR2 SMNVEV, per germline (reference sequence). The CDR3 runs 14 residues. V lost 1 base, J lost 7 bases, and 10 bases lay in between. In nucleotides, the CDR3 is TGTGCCAGCAGTTTATACCGGGGGACTGAAAAACTGTTTTTT. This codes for CASSLYRGTEKLFF.